One sample yielded the 4 T cell receptor beta chains listed below, sequenced in a study of post-analysis software for immune sequencing data. Their specific antigens are unknown. The TCR beta cDNA libraries carried unique molecular identifiers. From the PCR reads, TCRdb called clonotypes with MiXCR, one entry per CDR3 protein. The sample has approximately 660,000 distinct CDR3 sequences, approximately 60% seen once. Points from the study as a whole: When patients were compared with controls, about five TRBV segments were more frequent, TRBV5-6, TRBV5-1 and TRBV20-1 among them.

Source material: blood. All receptors derive from a girl aged 2 to 10 with multiple sclerosis.

This clonotype appeared a few times. The chain uses TRBV3-1 and TRBJ2-5, with 10 positions matching TRBD1. CDR3 length: 15 amino acids. CDR1 and CDR2 from the germline V gene are LGHDT and YNNKEL (reference sequence). V was clipped by 2 bases and J by 5 bases; unmatched bases: 5. The DNA of the CDR3 is TGTGCCAGCAGCCAATCGGGACAGGGGTTGGAGACCCAGTACTTC. Encoded protein: CASSQSGQGLETQYF.

The chain couples TRBV7-2 to TRBJ1-5; possibly TRBD1 for D (6 bases). This CDR3 contains 12 residues. CDR1 and CDR2 (germline): SGHTA, FQGNSA. V lost 4 bases and J 7 bases, leaving 8 bases between the germline ends. The DNA of the CDR3 is TGTGCCAGCAGCTACGGACAGCAGCCCCAGCATTTT. It encodes CASSYGQQPQHF.

This clonotype was seen more than once but under ten times. The chain combines TRBV10-3 with TRBJ1-5, with 8 positions matching TRBD1. Trimming removed 8 bases from V and 5 bases from J; junction bases left unmatched: 5. Germline CDR1 reads ENHRY; CDR2 reads SYGVKD. This CDR3 comprises 13 residues. The DNA of the CDR3 is TGTGCCATCGCGGACAGGGCGGATCAGCCCCAGCATTTT. This encodes CAIADRADQPQHF.

The gene calls are TRBV7-2 and TRBJ2-5, with TRBD1 matching 7 bases. Trimming removed 0 bases from V and 5 bases from J; junction bases left unmatched: 6. Germline CDR1 SGHTA, CDR2 FQGNSA. The CDR3 has 15 amino acids. The chain's CDR3 is CASSLARQGYETQYF. DNA of the CDR3: TGTGCCAGCAGCTTAGCGAGACAGGGATACGAGACCCAGTACTTC.